The 4 T cell receptor beta chains listed next were all sequenced from one sample in a study of T cells in women clearing cervical HPV infection (dated by TCRdb to the late 2010s). Receptor libraries were prepared by the immunoSEQ multiplex PCR assay. Drawn from immuneACCESS, this table holds only the in-frame rearrangements with V and J called that TCRdb kept. Clones are partly lost; checked studies trace under half to an unresolved V gene and leave the rest unexplained. This sample's listing comprises over 10,000 clones. The ten largest clones add up to around 25% of the sample. Material for sequencing was blood buffy coat. All receptors come from a woman aged 18 to 75 with a cervical HPV16 infection that either progressed to CIN3+ or cleared (not recorded which).

Regarding this clone: The read terminates 3 residues before the CDR3 end, so the remaining end is supplied by the germline J gene. This chain joins TRBV5-1 and TRBJ2-7; 7 nucleotides agree with TRBD1. Germline V gene sequence: CDR1 SGHRS, CDR2 YFSETQ. V lost 2 bases to trimming and J lost 5 bases; unmatched junction nucleotides: 7. The CDR3 sequence is 14 residues long. The part of the CDR3 DNA that was read is TGCGCCAGCAGCTTTGGACAGGCTCGGGACGAG. It yields the protein CASSFGQARDE. The full CDR3 protein is CASSFGQARDEQYF.

This clone is deemed medium-sized by its frequency. The CDR3 is cut off 3 residues early in the read; its end comes from the germline J gene. The rearrangement joins TRBV2 to TRBJ2-3, with D perhaps TRBD2 (5 bases). Germline CDR1 and CDR2: SNHLY and FYNNEI. The germline V and J ends were trimmed by 4 bases and 1 base, with 9 bases remaining between them. The length of the CDR3 is 14 residues. CDR3 sequence: CASSVSGRTDTQYF. CDR3 DNA (partial): TGTGCCAGCAGTGTAAGCGGACGCACAGATACG.

In the case of this clone: The observed sequence ends 3 residues before the CDR3 terminus, with the missing tail filled in from the germline J gene. V usage is TRBV2 and J usage is TRBJ1-4; 9 positions match TRBD1. CDR3 size: 15 residues. Germline lookup yields CDR1 SNHLY and CDR2 FYNNEI. Trimming removed 3 bases from V and 8 bases from J; junction bases left unmatched: 7. This CDR3 is CASSDPDRGIEKLFF. The CDR3 DNA, read in part, is TGTGCCAGCAGTGACCCTGACAGGGGGATCGAAAAA.

Turning to this clone: From the germline J gene comes the end of the CDR3, since the read stops 3 residues before it. This chain joins TRBV19 and TRBJ2-2; D uncertain. Trimming removed 8 bases from V and 1 base from J, with 5 bases in between. The CDR3 is 12 amino acids. Germline assignment: CDR1 LNHDA and CDR2 SQIVND (reference sequence). CDR3 region: CASPRNTGELFF. CDR3 DNA (partial): TGTGCCAGTCCTAGGAACACCGGGGAG.